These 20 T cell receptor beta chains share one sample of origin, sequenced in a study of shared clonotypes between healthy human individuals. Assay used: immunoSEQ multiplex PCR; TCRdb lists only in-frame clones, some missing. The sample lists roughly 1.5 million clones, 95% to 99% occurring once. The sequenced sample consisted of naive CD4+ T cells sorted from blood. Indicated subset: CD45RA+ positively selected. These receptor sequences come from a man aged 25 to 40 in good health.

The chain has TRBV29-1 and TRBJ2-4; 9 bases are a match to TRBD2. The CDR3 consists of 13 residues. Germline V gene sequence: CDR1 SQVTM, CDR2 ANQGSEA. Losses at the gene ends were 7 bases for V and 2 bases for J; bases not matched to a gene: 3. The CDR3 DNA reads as TGCAGCGGTGGGACTAGCCCCAAAAACATTCAGTACTTC. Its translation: CSGGTSPKNIQYF. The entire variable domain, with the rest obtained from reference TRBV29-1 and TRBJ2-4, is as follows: SAVISQKPSRDICQRGTSLTIQCQVDSQVTMMFWYRQQPGQSLTLIATANQGSEATYESGFVIDKFPISRPNLTFSTLTVSNMSPEDSSIYLCSGGTSPKNIQYFGAGTRLSVL.

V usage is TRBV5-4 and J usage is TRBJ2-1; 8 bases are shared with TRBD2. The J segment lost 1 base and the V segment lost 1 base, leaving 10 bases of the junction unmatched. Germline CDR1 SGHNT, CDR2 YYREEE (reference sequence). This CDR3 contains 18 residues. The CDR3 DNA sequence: TGTGCCAGCAGCTTGCCGGGTACGGGCGGGAGGTCCTACAATGAGCAGTTCTTC. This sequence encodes CASSLPGTGGRSYNEQFF. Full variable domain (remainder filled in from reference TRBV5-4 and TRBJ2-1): ETGVTQSPTHLIKTRGQQVTLRCSSQSGHNTVSWYQQALGQGPQFIFQYYREEENGRGNFPPRFSGLQFPNYSSELNVNALELDDSALYLCASSLPGTGGRSYNEQFFGPGTRLTVL.

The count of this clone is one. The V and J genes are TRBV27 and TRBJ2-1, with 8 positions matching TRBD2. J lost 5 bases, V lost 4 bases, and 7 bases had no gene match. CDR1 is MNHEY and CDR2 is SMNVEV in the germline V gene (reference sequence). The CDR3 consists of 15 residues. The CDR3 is CASSSEREMNNEQFF. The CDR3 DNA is TGTGCCAGCAGTTCCGAGCGGGAGATGAACAATGAGCAGTTCTTC.

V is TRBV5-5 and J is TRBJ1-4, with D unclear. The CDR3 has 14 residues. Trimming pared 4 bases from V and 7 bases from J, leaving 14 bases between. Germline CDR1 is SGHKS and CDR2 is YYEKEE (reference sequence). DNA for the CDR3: TGTGCCAGCAGCCCCGGGCCAACGACTGAAAAACTGTTTTTT. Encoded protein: CASSPGPTTEKLFF.

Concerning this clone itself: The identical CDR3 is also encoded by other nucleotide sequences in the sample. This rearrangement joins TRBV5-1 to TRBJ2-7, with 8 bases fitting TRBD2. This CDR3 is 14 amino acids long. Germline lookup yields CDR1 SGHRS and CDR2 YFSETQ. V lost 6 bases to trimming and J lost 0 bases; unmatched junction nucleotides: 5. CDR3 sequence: CASTLSGSSYEQYF. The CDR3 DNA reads TGCGCCAGCACACTCAGCGGGAGCTCCTACGAGCAGTACTTC.

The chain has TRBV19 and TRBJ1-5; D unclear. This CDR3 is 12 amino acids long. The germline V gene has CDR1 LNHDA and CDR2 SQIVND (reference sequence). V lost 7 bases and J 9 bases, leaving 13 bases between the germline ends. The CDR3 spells CASNHGRAPQHF. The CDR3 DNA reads TGTGCCAGTAATCACGGACGAGCGCCCCAGCATTTT.

CDR3 region: CASSLAFRADTQYF. The CDR3 nucleotides are TGTGCCAGCAGCTTAGCGTTCAGGGCAGATACGCAGTATTTT. The gene calls are TRBV7-2 and TRBJ2-3; a possible D gene is TRBD1 (5 bases). The CDR3 covers 14 residues. V was trimmed by 0 bases and J by 4 bases, leaving 8 bases between them. Germline V lookup: CDR1 SGHTA, CDR2 FQGNSA.

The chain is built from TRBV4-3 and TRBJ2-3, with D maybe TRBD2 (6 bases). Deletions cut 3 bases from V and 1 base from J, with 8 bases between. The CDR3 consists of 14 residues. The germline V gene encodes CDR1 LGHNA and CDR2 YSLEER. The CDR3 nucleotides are TGCGCCAGCAGCCACGGGAGCCGCACAGATACGCAGTATTTT. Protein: CASSHGSRTDTQYF.

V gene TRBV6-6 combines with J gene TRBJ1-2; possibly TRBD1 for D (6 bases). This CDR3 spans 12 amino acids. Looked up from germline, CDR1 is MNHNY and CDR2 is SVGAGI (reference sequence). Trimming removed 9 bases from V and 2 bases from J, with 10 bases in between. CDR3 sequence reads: CASRDTNYGYTF. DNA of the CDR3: TGTGCCAGTCGGGACACCAACTATGGCTACACCTTC.

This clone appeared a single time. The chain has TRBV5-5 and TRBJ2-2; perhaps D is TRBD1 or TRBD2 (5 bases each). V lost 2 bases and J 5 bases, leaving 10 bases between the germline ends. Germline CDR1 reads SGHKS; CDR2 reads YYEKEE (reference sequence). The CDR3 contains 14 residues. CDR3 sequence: CASSLFEGTGELFF. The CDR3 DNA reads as TGTGCCAGCAGCTTATTTGAGGGGACCGGGGAGCTGTTTTTT.

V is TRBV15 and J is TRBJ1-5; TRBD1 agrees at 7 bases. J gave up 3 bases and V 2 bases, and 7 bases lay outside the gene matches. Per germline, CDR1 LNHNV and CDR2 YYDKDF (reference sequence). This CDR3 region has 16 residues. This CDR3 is CATSRLRTGDNQPQHF. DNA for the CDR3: TGTGCCACCAGCAGACTGCGGACAGGTGACAATCAGCCCCAGCATTTT.

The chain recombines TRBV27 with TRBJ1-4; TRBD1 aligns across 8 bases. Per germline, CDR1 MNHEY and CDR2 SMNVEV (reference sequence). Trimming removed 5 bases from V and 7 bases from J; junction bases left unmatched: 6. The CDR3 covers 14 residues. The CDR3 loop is CASSIRDRSEKLFF. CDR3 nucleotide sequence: TGTGCCAGCAGTATCCGGGACAGGAGTGAAAAACTGTTTTTT.

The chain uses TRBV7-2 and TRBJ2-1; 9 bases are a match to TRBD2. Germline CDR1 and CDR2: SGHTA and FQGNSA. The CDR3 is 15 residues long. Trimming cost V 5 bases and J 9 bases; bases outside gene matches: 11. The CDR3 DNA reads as TGTGCCAGCAGCCTATTGGGACTAGCAGCAACTGAGCAGTTCTTC. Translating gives CASSLLGLAATEQFF.

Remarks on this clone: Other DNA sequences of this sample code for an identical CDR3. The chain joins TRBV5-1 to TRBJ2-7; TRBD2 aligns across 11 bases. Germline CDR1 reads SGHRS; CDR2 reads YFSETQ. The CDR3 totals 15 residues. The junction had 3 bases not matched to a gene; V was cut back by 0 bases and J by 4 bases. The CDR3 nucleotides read TGCGCCAGCAGCTTGGTTACTAGCGGGAGTTACGAGCAGTACTTC. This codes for CASSLVTSGSYEQYF.

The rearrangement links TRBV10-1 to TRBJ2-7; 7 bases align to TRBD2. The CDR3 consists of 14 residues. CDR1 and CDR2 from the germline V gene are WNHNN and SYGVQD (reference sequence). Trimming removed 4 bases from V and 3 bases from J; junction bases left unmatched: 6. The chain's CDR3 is CASSAPGTNYEQYF. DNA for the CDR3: TGCGCCAGCAGTGCCCCCGGGACTAACTACGAGCAGTACTTC.

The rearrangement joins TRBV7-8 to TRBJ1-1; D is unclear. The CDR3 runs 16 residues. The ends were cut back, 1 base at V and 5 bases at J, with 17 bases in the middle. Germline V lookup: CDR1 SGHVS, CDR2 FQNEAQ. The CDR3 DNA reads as TGTGCCAGCAGCTTAGGGGCCCCAACAACGGGTACTGAAGCTTTCTTT. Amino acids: CASSLGAPTTGTEAFF.

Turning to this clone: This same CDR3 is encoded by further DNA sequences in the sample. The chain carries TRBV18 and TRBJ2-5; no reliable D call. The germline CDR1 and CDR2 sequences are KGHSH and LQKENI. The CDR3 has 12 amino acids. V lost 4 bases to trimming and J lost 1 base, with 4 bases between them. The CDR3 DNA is TGTGCCAGCTCACTCCCCCAAGAGACCCAGTACTTC. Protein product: CASSLPQETQYF.

CDR3 residues: CASRNSGRANEQFF. The CDR3 DNA follows: TGTGCCAGCAGGAATAGCGGGAGGGCCAATGAGCAGTTCTTC. J is TRBJ2-1 and V is TRBV7-9, with TRBD2 identical over 11 bases. CDR3 size: 14 residues. Germline-derived CDR1 and CDR2 are SEHNR and FQNEAQ (reference sequence). J lost 6 bases, V lost 6 bases, and 4 bases had no gene match.

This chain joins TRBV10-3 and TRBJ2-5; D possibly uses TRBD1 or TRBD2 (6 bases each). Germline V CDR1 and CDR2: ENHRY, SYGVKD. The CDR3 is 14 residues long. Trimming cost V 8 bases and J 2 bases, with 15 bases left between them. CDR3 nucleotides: TGTGCCATCTCTAGGGCGGGACAACAAGAGACCCAGTACTTC. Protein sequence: CAISRAGQQETQYF.

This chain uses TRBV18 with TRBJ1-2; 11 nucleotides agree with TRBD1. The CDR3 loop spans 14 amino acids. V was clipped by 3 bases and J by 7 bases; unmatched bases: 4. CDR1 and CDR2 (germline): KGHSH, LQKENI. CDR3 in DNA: TGTGCCAGCTCACCCTTCGGGACAGGGGGTGGCTACACCTTC. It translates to CASSPFGTGGGYTF. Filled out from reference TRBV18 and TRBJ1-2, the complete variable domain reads NAGVMQNPRHLVRRRGQEARLRCSPMKGHSHVYWYRQLPEEGLKFMVYLQKENIIDESGMPKERFSAEFPKEGPSILRIQQVVRGDSAAYFCASSPFGTGGGYTFGSGTRLTVV.